This T cell receptor beta chain is drawn from a study of blood T cell repertoires in COVID-19. Study details: Some COVID-19 samples were acute and others convalescent; all came from the United States, Italy and Spain. Sources were T cells, B-cell-depleted T cells, or PBMCs; the material itself was cDNA or gDNA.

Data came from immunoSEQ multiplex PCR; TCRdb stores just in-frame clones and leaves some out. The sample includes 20,000 to 25,000 clones, 91% of them seen just once. The V end was cut by 0 bases, the J end by 2 bases, with 16 bases between. The CDR3 has 17 amino acids. Germline V lookup: CDR1 SGDLS, CDR2 YYNGEE. This receptor was identified in a woman aged 70-85 years with active COVID-19. This chain connects TRBV9 to TRBJ2-3; weak D call: TRBD2 (6 bases). Sequencing used peripheral blood. The CDR3 reads CASSVEPRLVYTDTQYF. Written as DNA, the CDR3 is TGTGCCAGCAGCGTAGAGCCCCGACTAGTCTACACAGATACGCAGTATTTT.